This TCR beta chain was retrieved from a study of vaccination and CD4 T cells after COVID-19. At the level of the study: Recovered patients in the cohort numbered six men and four women, two of them Hispanic. Cellular stimulation was performed using overlapping spike peptides derived from SARS-CoV-2, HCoV-NL63, HCoV-OC43 and HCoV-229E. Each control was exposed to a CEFX pool, an HIV-1 Nef pool, or no peptide at all.

The treatment was: approximately 11-day PBMC culture with coronavirus spike peptide pools or control peptides (ViraFEST assay). This clonotype came up a few times. Its antigen is currently unknown. V was shortened by 1 base and J by 6 bases, with 9 bases between the two germline ends. Germline V lookup: CDR1 SGHTA, CDR2 FQGNSA. CDR3 length: 13 residues. Cultured CD4+ T cell DNA underwent sequencing with the Oncomine TCR Beta short-read assay. Someone extracted genomic DNA from cultured CD4+ T cells. TCRdb re-called the PCR reads with MiXCR, one entry per CDR3 protein. The table includes just over 15,000 distinct CDR3 sequences, about 42% detected once.

The sequenced sample consisted of cultured CD4+ T cells from blood. The genes are TRBV7-2 and TRBJ1-1; D uncertain. This TCR came from a human donor with COVID-19. The CDR3 here is CASSLGSVPEAFF. The CDR3 nucleotides read TGTGCCAGCAGCTTAGGTTCGGTACCTGAAGCTTTCTTT. Full variable domain (outside the CDR3, taken from reference TRBV7-2 and TRBJ1-1): GAGVSQSPSNKVTEKGKDVELRCDPISGHTALYWYRQSLGQGLEFLIYFQGNSAPDKSGLPSDRFSAERTGGSVSTLTIQRTQQEDSAVYLCASSLGSVPEAFFGQGTRLTVV.